This TCR beta chain was sequenced for a study of liver allograft versus peripheral blood T cells (dated by TCRdb to about 2020). Looking at the study overall: T cell receptor repertoires present within transplanted livers were compared with repertoires in the peripheral blood of liver transplant recipients. Results the study describes overall, beyond this receptor: T cell receptor repertoires inside liver allografts were reported to differ from those detected in peripheral blood.

The instrument given in TCRdb is Illumina MiSeq. The raw public data were reprocessed by TCRdb itself: fastp quality trimming at Q25, MiXCR clonotype calling, in-frame beta chains only. Records with the same CDR3 protein are collapsed into one entry carrying the most frequent genes and DNA. In all, the sample holds about 11,000 distinct CDR3 sequences, and 23% of those were seen once. Roughly 1.6% of the sample comes from the top ten. From the cysteine through the phenylalanine, the CDR3 covers 15 amino acids. CDR3 DNA is the only sequence kept; it has 45 bases, read in frame from the first base. Sequences MNHEY (CDR1) and SMNVEV (CDR2) are obtained from the germline V gene (reference sequence). The germline ends are 16 bases apart after V is trimmed by 6 bases and J by 7 bases. This clonotype was observed at least ten times. There is no known antigen for this receptor. Per-base quality was not reported, and no clone a single base away is much larger than it.

The TCR was taken from a human patient who had a liver transplant. Some T cells may derive from the graft donor when a transplant has been performed. The chain is assembled from TRBV27 and TRBJ1-6; TRBD1 might be the D gene, on 6 matching bases. The CDR3 is CASRGAVAMNSPLHF. The nucleotide sequence is TGTGCCAGCAGGGGGGCGGTCGCGATGAATTCACCCCTCCACTTT.